This TCR beta chain appears in the sequencing data of a study of tumor-infiltrating lymphocytes in localized non-small cell lung cancer. Study outcomes and limitations: TCR sequencing covered a subset of patients with enough tissue.

As concerns this clone: The antigen remains unidentified.

V lost 4 bases to trimming and J lost 10 bases, with 17 bases between them. The CDR3 consists of 13 residues. Germline V CDR1 and CDR2: SGHAT, FQNNGV. TCRdb's copy holds only in-frame clones and misses some; the assay was immunoSEQ multiplex PCR. Of some 9,900 clones in the sample, about 75% were seen once. The TCR sequence derives from a human donor with non-small cell lung cancer. This rearrangement joins TRBV11-2 to TRBJ2-7, with D unclear. Specimen: uninvolved lung tissue not adjacent to the tumor. This CDR3 reads CASSYSDQLHQYF. The CDR3, as DNA: TGTGCCAGCAGCTACTCGGACCAGCTGCACCAGTACTTC.